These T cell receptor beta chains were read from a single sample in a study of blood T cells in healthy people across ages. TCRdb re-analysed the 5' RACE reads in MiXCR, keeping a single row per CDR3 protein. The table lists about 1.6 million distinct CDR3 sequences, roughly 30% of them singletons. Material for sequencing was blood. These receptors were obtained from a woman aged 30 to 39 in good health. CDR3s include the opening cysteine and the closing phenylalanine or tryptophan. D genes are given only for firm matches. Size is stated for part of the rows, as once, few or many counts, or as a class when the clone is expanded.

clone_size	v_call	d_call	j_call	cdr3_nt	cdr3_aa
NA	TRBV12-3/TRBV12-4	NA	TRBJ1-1	TGTGCCACCCACCCAGGGCCAGAATTCAACACTGAAGCTTTCTTT	CATHPGPEFNTEAFF
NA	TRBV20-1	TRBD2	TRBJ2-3	TGCAGTGCTGGGAGGGCAGAGAGCACAGATACGCAGTATTTT	CSAGRAESTDTQYF
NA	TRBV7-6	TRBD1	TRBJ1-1	TGTGCCAGCAGCTTAGGTTTTGGGACAGGGGGCACTGAAGCTTTCTTT	CASSLGFGTGGTEAFF
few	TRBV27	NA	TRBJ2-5	TGTGCCAGCAGTTTAGGGATAATGGAGACCCAGTACTTC	CASSLGIMETQYF
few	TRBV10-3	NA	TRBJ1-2	TGTGCCATCAGTGGCGATTTAGGTCGGGGACCGGCGCTCTATGGCTACACCTTC	CAISGDLGRGPALYGYTF
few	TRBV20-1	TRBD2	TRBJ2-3	TGCAGTGCTAGAGGCGAAGCGGGGGGTCCGGGAGATACGCAGTATTTT	CSARGEAGGPGDTQYF
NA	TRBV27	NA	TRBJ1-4	TGTGCCAGCAGTTCCCTAATATTTGGCCTCGAGGATGAAAAACTGTTTTTT	CASSSLIFGLEDEKLFF
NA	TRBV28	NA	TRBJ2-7	TGTGCCAGCACCTCGGGGGACATCTACGAGCAGTACTTC	CASTSGDIYEQYF
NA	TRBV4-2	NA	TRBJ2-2	TGTGCCAGCAGCCACAGACTTGACACCGGGGAGCTGTTTTTT	CASSHRLDTGELFF
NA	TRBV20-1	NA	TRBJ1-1	TGCAGTGCCCGCTGGGTGAACACTGAAGCTTTCTTT	CSARWVNTEAFF
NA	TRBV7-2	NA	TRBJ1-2	TGTGCCAGCAGCCCAGGGTACGGGAACTATGGCTACACCTTC	CASSPGYGNYGYTF
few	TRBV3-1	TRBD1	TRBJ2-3	TGTGCCAGCAGCCAAGGGGACAGTAGCACAGATACGCAGTATTTT	CASSQGDSSTDTQYF
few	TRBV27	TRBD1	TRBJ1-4	TGTGCCAGCAGGGGGCTGGGGACAGCCGTTGAAGAACTGTTTTTT	CASRGLGTAVEELFF
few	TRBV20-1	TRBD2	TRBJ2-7	TGCAGTGCCCTACTAGCGGGAGAGTACGAGCAGTACTTC	CSALLAGEYEQYF
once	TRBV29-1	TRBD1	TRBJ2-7	TGCAGCGTTCAGCAGGGGGCTTTCTCCTACGAGCAGTACTTC	CSVQQGAFSYEQYF
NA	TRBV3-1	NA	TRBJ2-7	TGTGCCAGCAGCCCAGCGGGTAGCTCCCTCCGCGAGCAGTACTTC	CASSPAGSSLREQYF
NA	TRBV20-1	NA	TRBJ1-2	TGCAGTGCTAGTCAGGGAGGAGGAGGCTACACCTTC	CSASQGGGGYTF
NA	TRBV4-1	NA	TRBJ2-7	TGCGCCAGCAGCCAAGAAGCCCCCCAGGACGAGCAGTACTTC	CASSQEAPQDEQYF
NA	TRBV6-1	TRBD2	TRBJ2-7	TGTGCCAGCAGTTCACTACGGGGGGGTTCCTACGAGCAGTACTTC	CASSSLRGGSYEQYF
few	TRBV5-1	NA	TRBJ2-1	TGCGCCAGCAGCTCGGCCAGACGCAGTGATGAGCAGTTCTTC	CASSSARRSDEQFF
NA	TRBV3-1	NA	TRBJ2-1	TGTGCCAGCAGCCCAACGCAACCTGGAGGAGAGCAGTTCTTC	CASSPTQPGGEQFF
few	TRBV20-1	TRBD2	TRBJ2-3	TGCAGTGCTTCGGGACTAGCGGGAGTCGATAAAACAGATACGCAGTATTTT	CSASGLAGVDKTDTQYF
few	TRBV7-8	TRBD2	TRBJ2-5	TGTGCCAGCAGCTTAGGTTCGACTAGCGAGACCCAGTACTTC	CASSLGSTSETQYF
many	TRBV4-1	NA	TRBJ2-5	TGCGCCAGCAGCCAAGATCTGGCGGTCCAAGAGACCCAGTACTTC	CASSQDLAVQETQYF
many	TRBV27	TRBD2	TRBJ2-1	TGTGCCAGCAGCCCCGGGACTAGCGGCCACAATGAGCAGTTCTTC	CASSPGTSGHNEQFF
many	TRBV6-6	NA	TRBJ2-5	TGTGCCAGCTCCTGGGGAAGGGAGACCCAGTACTTC	CASSWGRETQYF
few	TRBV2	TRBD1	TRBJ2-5	TGTGCCAGCAGTGCCGGGACAGGGCTTCCAGAGACCCAGTACTTC	CASSAGTGLPETQYF
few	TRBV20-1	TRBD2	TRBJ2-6	TGCGGCTCGCGGGGGGCTGGGGCCAACGTCCTGACTTTC	CGSRGAGANVLTF
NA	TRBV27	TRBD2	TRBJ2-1	TGTGCCAGCAGTTTATCGTCTAGCGGGGCGTACAATGAGCAGTTCTTC	CASSLSSSGAYNEQFF
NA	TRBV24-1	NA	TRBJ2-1	TGTGCCACCAGTGATTTCAGAGGGCCCCCTAAGCAGGTCTTC	CATSDFRGPPKQVF
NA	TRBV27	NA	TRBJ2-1	TGTGCCAGCAGTTTATCCAGTCAGGACTACAATGAGCAGTTCTTC	CASSLSSQDYNEQFF
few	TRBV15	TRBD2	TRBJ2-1	TGTGCCACCAGCAGGGGGGCAACCGGGACTAGCGGGAGTGATGAGCAGTTCTTC	CATSRGATGTSGSDEQFF
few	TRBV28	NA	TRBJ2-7	TGTGCCAGCACCTCATTTGCCGGCGGGGGCGACGAGCAGTACTTC	CASTSFAGGGDEQYF
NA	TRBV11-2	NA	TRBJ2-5	TGTGCCAGCAGCCCCCTCGTGCGCAGGGAGACCCAGTACTTC	CASSPLVRRETQYF
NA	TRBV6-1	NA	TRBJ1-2	TGTGCCAGCAGAACACGGGGTTGGGCAGAACACGGGGTGAACTATGGCTACACCTTC	CASRTRGWAEHGVNYGYTF
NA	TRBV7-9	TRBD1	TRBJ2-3	TGTGCCAGCAGCTCGGACAGGGGAATGGGCACAGATACGCAGTATTTT	CASSSDRGMGTDTQYF
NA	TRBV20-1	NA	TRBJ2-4	TGCAGTGCCCAAGAAGGGACAGCCAAAAACATTCAGTACTTC	CSAQEGTAKNIQYF
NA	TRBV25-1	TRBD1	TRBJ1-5	TGTGCCAGCAGCGACAGGGAGGGTCAGCCCCAGCATTTT	CASSDREGQPQHF
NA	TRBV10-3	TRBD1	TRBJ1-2	TGTGCCATCAGTGAGGGGGGACAGGCCAGCTATGGCTACACCTTC	CAISEGGQASYGYTF
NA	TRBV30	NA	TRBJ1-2	TGTGCCTGGAGTCGGGACGAAAACTATGGCTACACCTTC	CAWSRDENYGYTF
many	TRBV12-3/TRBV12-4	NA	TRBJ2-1	TGTGCCAGCAGTTTTTGGGGCAGCGGGCAGTACAATGAGCAGTTCTTC	CASSFWGSGQYNEQFF
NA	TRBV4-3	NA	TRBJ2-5	TGCGCCAGCAGCCAAGATCTGGCAGCCCAAGAGACCCAGTACTTC	CASSQDLAAQETQYF
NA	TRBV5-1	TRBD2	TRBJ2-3	TGCGCCAGCAGCCCCCGACTAGCGGGGGTAACTAGCACAGATACGCAGTATTTT	CASSPRLAGVTSTDTQYF
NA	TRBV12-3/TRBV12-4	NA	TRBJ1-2	TGTGCCAGCAGGTTTAACCTGGATTATGGCTACACCTTC	CASRFNLDYGYTF
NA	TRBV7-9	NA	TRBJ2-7	TGTGCCAGCAGCTTAGAAGAAGGAGGGTCCCGCGAGCAGTACTTC	CASSLEEGGSREQYF
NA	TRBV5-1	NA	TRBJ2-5	TGCGCCAGCACCGCCCAGGGTCGGGGAGAGACCCAGTACTTC	CASTAQGRGETQYF
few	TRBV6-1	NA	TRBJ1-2	TGTGCCAGCGGGACCCGCTATGGCTACACCTTC	CASGTRYGYTF
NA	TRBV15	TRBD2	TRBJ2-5	TGTGCCACCAGCAGACTTCTAGCGGGGGGGCCGGGCGAGACCCAGTACTTC	CATSRLLAGGPGETQYF
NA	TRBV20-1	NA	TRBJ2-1	TGCAGTGCTAGAGATAGAAATAGTCAACCGGGCAATGAGCAGTTCTTC	CSARDRNSQPGNEQFF
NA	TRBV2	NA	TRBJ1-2	TGTGCCAGCAGAACCGTTGATGGCTACACCTTC	CASRTVDGYTF
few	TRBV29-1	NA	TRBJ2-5	TGCAGCGTTAGTCAGGGGCGAGAGACCCAGTACTTC	CSVSQGRETQYF
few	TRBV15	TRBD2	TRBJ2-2	TGTGCCACCAGCAGAGATCCCAGCGGGGGGCGCACCGGGGAGCTGTTTTTT	CATSRDPSGGRTGELFF
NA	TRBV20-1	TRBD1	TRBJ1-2	TGCAGTGCTAGAGAACCTTCCAGGGGGAGGGCCGGCTACACCTTC	CSAREPSRGRAGYTF
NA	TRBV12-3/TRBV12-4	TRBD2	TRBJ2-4	TGTGCCAGCAGTTTTAACAGTTTGGCGGGGGAGCAGTACTTC	CASSFNSLAGEQYF